The 30 T cell receptor beta chains reported below all come from one sample, sequenced in a study of T cell responses to AZD1222 COVID-19 vaccine listed by TCRdb under 2021. Library preparation used the immunoSEQ multiplex PCR assay. TCRdb mirrors the immuneACCESS table, restricted to in-frame sequences. Some clones are absent from its copies; in checked studies, under half trace to an unresolved V gene, and the reason for the others is unknown. The sample includes fewer than 200,000 clones, with roughly 88% observed a single time. The top ten clones comprise around 10% of the sample. This specimen's time point label, per the study, means: about 28 days (+/-7) after the second vaccine dose. Here the sequenced sample was peripheral blood, taken 28 days after the second AZD1222 dose. The source is an adult who received the AZD1222 COVID-19 vaccine.

This chain links TRBV5-8 with TRBJ1-5; D call uncertain. The CDR3 sequence is 15 residues long. Germline CDR1 SGHTS, CDR2 YDEGEE. V gave up 0 bases and J gave up 5 bases, with 12 bases separating them. The DNA of the CDR3 is TGTGCCAGCAGCTTGGATAGGGCCCAAGATCAGCCCCAGCATTTT. This codes for CASSLDRAQDQPQHF.

The chain couples TRBV11-2 to TRBJ1-4, with D tentatively TRBD1 (5 bases). This CDR3 spans 14 amino acids. The ends were cut back, 5 bases at V and 7 bases at J, with 14 bases in the middle. Germline lookup yields CDR1 SGHAT and CDR2 FQNNGV. The CDR3 spells CASSVGGAGEKLFF. The CDR3, as DNA: TGTGCCAGCAGCGTGGGAGGGGCAGGTGAAAAACTGTTTTTT.

The V and J genes are TRBV6-1 and TRBJ1-5, with D unclear. The CDR3 sequence is 16 residues long. V was cut by 2 bases and J by 3 bases, with 14 bases left in between. Germline V lookup: CDR1 MNHNS, CDR2 SASEGT. CDR3 nucleotide sequence: TGTGCCAGCAGTGAATACACACGGGGATACAATCAGCCCCAGCATTTT. The encoded protein is CASSEYTRGYNQPQHF.

This chain links TRBV6-2 or TRBV6-3 with TRBJ1-5; D remains ambiguous. CDR1 MNHEY and CDR2 SVGEGT come from the germline V gene. The CDR3 runs to 14 residues. The V gene lost 6 bases and the J gene lost 4 bases, with 13 bases spanning the gap. This CDR3 reads CASSTGIRNQPQHF. The CDR3, as DNA: TGTGCCAGCAGCACTGGGATACGGAATCAGCCCCAGCATTTT.

On this clone: The same CDR3 can be traced to other DNA sequences in this sample. This rearrangement joins TRBV20-1 to TRBJ2-5, with unresolved D. The germline V and J ends were trimmed by 1 base and 4 bases, with 4 bases remaining between them. Germline CDR1 and CDR2: DFQATT and SNEGSKA (reference sequence). This CDR3 has 11 amino acids. This CDR3 reads CSARAGETQYF. The CDR3 nucleotides read TGCAGTGCTAGAGCGGGAGAGACCCAGTACTTC.

The chain carries TRBV21-1 and TRBJ2-1. TRBV21-1 is a known pseudogene. The CDR3 runs 13 residues. CDR3 bases: TGTGTCAGCAGCCCGACGAGGGGGGCTGAGCAGTTCTTC. Encoded protein: CVSSPTRGAEQFF.

A few counts support this clone. The rearrangement uses TRBV9 and TRBJ1-3; TRBD1 is a possible D gene (5 bases). Germline V gives CDR1 SGDLS, CDR2 YYNGEE. V was cut by 3 bases and J by 0 bases, with 10 bases left in between. The CDR3 runs to 15 residues. CDR3: CASSGTGDSGNTIYF. CDR3 in DNA: TGTGCCAGCAGCGGCACAGGTGACTCTGGAAACACCATATATTTT. Looking up the rest from reference TRBV9 and TRBJ1-3 gives the full variable domain: DSGVTQTPKHLITATGQRVTLRCSPRSGDLSVYWYQQSLDQGLQFLIQYYNGEERAKGNILERFSAQQFPDLHSELNLSSLELGDSALYFCASSGTGDSGNTIYFGEGSWLTVV.

J is TRBJ1-1 and V is TRBV4-1; D remains unclear. V was trimmed by 5 bases and J by 5 bases, leaving 18 bases between them. The germline gives CDR1 MGHRA, CDR2 YSYEKL. This CDR3 comprises 15 residues. The CDR3 region is CASSSRPFLGTEAFF. CDR3 DNA: TGCGCCAGCAGCTCGCGCCCCTTCCTGGGGACTGAAGCTTTCTTT.

V usage is TRBV5-1 and J usage is TRBJ2-5; 8 bases align to TRBD1. V shed 1 base and J 7 bases; nucleotides not matched to a gene: 15. The V gene's germline CDR1 is SGHRS and CDR2 YFSETQ. The CDR3 is 17 residues long. The CDR3 protein is CASSLFLETGAPGTQYF. The DNA of the CDR3 is TGCGCCAGCAGCTTGTTTTTGGAGACAGGGGCCCCAGGGACCCAGTACTTC.

The chain links TRBV6-5 to TRBJ2-1; D may be TRBD2 (5 bases). This CDR3 region has 15 residues. The V end was cut by 0 bases, the J end by 7 bases, with 13 bases between. Germline loops: CDR1 MNHEY, CDR2 SVGAGI. The chain's CDR3 is CASSYSSGLLNEQFF. In nucleotides, the CDR3 is TGTGCCAGCAGTTACTCTTCAGGACTGTTGAATGAGCAGTTCTTC.

The chain combines TRBV30 with TRBJ1-3; D possibly corresponds to TRBD1 (6 bases). The CDR3 runs to 15 residues. V was shortened by 4 bases and J by 0 bases, with 13 bases between the two germline ends. Germline V gene sequence: CDR1 GTSNPN, CDR2 SVGIG (reference sequence). CDR3 sequence: CAWTIGTSSGNTIYF. The CDR3 DNA reads as TGTGCCTGGACTATAGGGACAAGCTCTGGAAACACCATATATTTT.

J is TRBJ1-4 and V is TRBV5-6; a possible D gene is TRBD1 (6 bases). This CDR3 has 12 amino acids. V shed 2 bases and J shed 16 bases, with 15 bases lying between them. Per germline, CDR1 SGHDT and CDR2 YYEEEE. CDR3 nucleotide sequence: TGTGCCAGCAGCTTATATCAGGGGACCGAGTTTTTT. It codes for CASSLYQGTEFF.

The rearrangement joins TRBV14 to TRBJ1-1; D might be TRBD1 (6 bases). Trimming took off 4 bases at V and 4 bases at J, with 13 bases between the two ends. CDR1 and CDR2 (germline): SGHDN, FVKESK. The CDR3 consists of 14 residues. Written as DNA, the CDR3 is TGTGCCAGCAGCCTCCGGGGGGGCGGCACTGAAGCTTTCTTT. Translating gives CASSLRGGGTEAFF.

This clone appeared a single time. V and J are TRBV4-3 and TRBJ2-2; tentatively, D is TRBD1 (5 bases). CDR3 length: 16 amino acids. Trimming stripped 1 base from V and 7 bases from J, with 16 bases between. CDR1 and CDR2 (germline): LGHNA, YSLEER. CDR3 nucleotides: TGCGCCAGCAGCCAAGTTTGGGGCAACTCTGGCGGGGAGCTGTTTTTT. Translated, it gives CASSQVWGNSGGELFF.

Here the CDR3 reads CASSSGTDLSYEQYF. The DNA for the CDR3 is TGTGCCAGCAGCTCGGGGACAGACTTGTCCTACGAGCAGTACTTC. J is TRBJ2-7 and V is TRBV7-9, with 7 bases that match TRBD1. After removal of 4 bases from V and 1 base from J, the junction contained 7 bases not matched to a gene. The CDR3 runs 15 residues. Germline V gives CDR1 SEHNR, CDR2 FQNEAQ (reference sequence).

The chain joins TRBV10-3 to TRBJ2-2; perhaps TRBD1 as D (6 bases). Trimming removed 6 bases at V and 1 base at J, with 9 bases between. The germline gives CDR1 ENHRY, CDR2 SYGVKD. CDR3 size: 14 residues. The DNA for the CDR3 is TGTGCCATCAGCGGACAGATGAACACCGGGGAGCTGTTTTTT. This sequence encodes CAISGQMNTGELFF.

The V and J genes are TRBV27 and TRBJ2-2; 10 nucleotides align to TRBD2. This CDR3 is built from 15 residues. V lost 5 bases and J lost 4; bases outside the gene matches: 4. The germline V gene encodes CDR1 MNHEY and CDR2 SMNVEV (reference sequence). CDR3: CASSPLAGGTGELFF. The CDR3 DNA is TGTGCCAGCAGTCCTTTAGCGGGGGGCACCGGGGAGCTGTTTTTT.

CDR3 nucleotide sequence: TGTGCCAGCAGTACACAAAAGCAGGGGGGTCCCTCACCCCTCCACTTT. Its protein is CASSTQKQGGPSPLHF. The chain is built from TRBV25-1 and TRBJ1-6; 7 bases match TRBD1. V was pared by 5 bases and J by 10 bases, with 14 bases of the junction left unmatched. The CDR3 spans 16 residues. CDR1 is MGHDK and CDR2 is SYGVNS in the germline V gene.

The chain links TRBV18 to TRBJ2-6; D is possibly TRBD1 (6 bases). Germline values: CDR1 KGHSH, CDR2 LQKENI. V was shortened by 3 bases and J by 2 bases, with 8 bases between the two germline ends. The CDR3 consists of 15 residues. The CDR3 spells CASSPRDTGANVLTF. In DNA, the CDR3 is TGTGCCAGCTCACCCAGGGACACTGGGGCCAACGTCCTGACTTTC.

The chain combines TRBV15 with TRBJ1-1; D perhaps matches TRBD1 (5 bases). This CDR3 is 14 amino acids long. V lost 0 bases, J lost 9 bases, and 14 bases lay in between. Germline V gene lookup returns CDR1 LNHNV and CDR2 YYDKDF (reference sequence). In DNA, the CDR3 is TGTGCCACCAGCAGAGATCGACAGCAAATTAAAGCTTTCTTT. Translated, it gives CATSRDRQQIKAFF.

The chain couples TRBV19 to TRBJ1-2; 7 bases match TRBD1. Germline CDR1 and CDR2: LNHDA and SQIVND (reference sequence). The CDR3 covers 15 residues. V shed 5 bases, J shed 1 base, and the junction held 7 bases outside the gene matches. CDR3 nucleotides: TGTGCCAGTAGTCCGGGACAGAGAGTTAACTATGGCTACACCTTC. Translation gives CASSPGQRVNYGYTF.

Only one count was recorded for this clone. J is TRBJ2-7 and V is TRBV3-1 (or the pseudogene TRBV3-2), with D possibly called TRBD1 or TRBD2 (5 bases each). Trimming cost V 0 bases and J 5 bases, with 11 bases left between them. This CDR3 has 14 amino acids. The germline CDR1 and CDR2 sequences are LGHDT and YNNKEL (reference sequence). The CDR3 region has the DNA TGTGCCAGCAGCCAAGAAGGGTGGGGGAACGAGCAGTACTTC. Amino acids: CASSQEGWGNEQYF.

This chain links TRBV21-1 with TRBJ2-5. TRBV21-1 represents a pseudogene. This CDR3 spans 18 amino acids. CDR3: CASSEKGTSGRFQETQYF. In DNA form, the CDR3 reads TGTGCCAGCAGCGAAAAGGGGACAAGCGGGCGGTTCCAAGAGACCCAGTACTTC.

This clone occurred once. The V gene is TRBV6-5, the J gene TRBJ2-7; TRBD2 matches 10 bases. J lost 6 bases, V lost 0 bases, and 5 bases had no gene match. The CDR3 has 15 amino acids. Germline V gives CDR1 MNHEY, CDR2 SVGAGI. The CDR3 loop is CASSYSSGGAGEQYF. The CDR3 DNA follows: TGTGCCAGCAGTTACTCAAGCGGGGGGGCGGGCGAGCAGTACTTC.

The genes are TRBV3-1 (or the pseudogene TRBV3-2) and TRBJ1-1; TRBD1 matches at 10 bases. V dropped 4 bases and J dropped 4; count of bases not matched to a gene: 3. Germline V gene data show CDR1 as LGHDT and CDR2 as YNNKEL (reference sequence). The CDR3 covers 14 residues. CDR3 nucleotide sequence: TGTGCCAGCAGCCGATGGACAGGGGGCACTGAAGCTTTCTTT. Its translation is CASSRWTGGTEAFF.

This clone appeared once. This sequence joins TRBV19 and TRBJ2-7; no clear D gene. The CDR3 covers 12 residues. Germline-derived CDR1 and CDR2 are LNHDA and SQIVND (reference sequence). The ends were cut back, 5 bases at V and 6 bases at J, with 11 bases in the middle. The CDR3 DNA reads as TGTGCCAGTAGTCCGCGGACGGGCGAGCAGTACTTC. Its translation is CASSPRTGEQYF.

The chain is built from TRBV5-1 and TRBJ2-7; no clear D gene. Trimming stripped 4 bases from V and 3 bases from J, with 8 bases between. The CDR3 is 12 residues long. Germline V lookup: CDR1 SGHRS, CDR2 YFSETQ. The CDR3 DNA reads TGCGCCAGCAGCCCACTGGGCTACGAGCAGTACTTC. This encodes CASSPLGYEQYF.

The count of this clone is one. The chain recombines TRBV19 with TRBJ2-3; D perhaps matches TRBD2 (7 bases). The CDR3 covers 15 residues. CDR1 and CDR2 (germline): LNHDA, SQIVND (reference sequence). V was clipped by 3 bases and J by 3 bases, with 13 bases between them. CDR3 DNA sequence: TGTGCCAGTAGTATCGGGGGGCCGTCGACAGATACGCAGTATTTT. This translates into CASSIGGPSTDTQYF.

This clone was seen only once. This sequence joins TRBV7-6 and TRBJ2-7; 8 bases match TRBD1. This CDR3 has 12 amino acids. The ends lost 5 bases at V and 7 bases at J; junction bases unmatched: 4. From germline, CDR1 is SGHVS and CDR2 FNYEAQ. The CDR3 DNA follows: TGTGCCAGCAGCCCGAGACAGGGGGAGCAGTACTTC. Protein: CASSPRQGEQYF.

The count of this clone is one. The gene calls are TRBV18 and TRBJ1-3; 9 bases line up with TRBD1. Looked up from germline, CDR1 is KGHSH and CDR2 is LQKENI. The V and J ends lost 3 bases and 3 bases, in that order; junction bases with no gene match: 9. This CDR3 is 17 amino acids long. The CDR3 nucleotides are TGTGCCAGCTCACCCTCCCTGGGACAGGGAGTTGGAAACACCATATATTTT. It specifies CASSPSLGQGVGNTIYF.